This entry concerns a single TCR beta chain. Mouse germline and gene names are used. The CDR3 end falls 1 residue outside the read, so it is completed with the germline J gene. This entry belongs to a study of tissue T cells after allogeneic stem cell transplantation. With 2 bases clipped from V and 9 bases from J, the junction kept 6 bases outside the gene matches. The CDR3 is 15 residues long. Germline CDR1 and CDR2: NNHNN and SYGAGS (reference sequence). Sequencing used immunoSEQ multiplex PCR; TCRdb keeps in-frame clones, though not all of them. The sample shows 15,000 to 20,000 clones, about three quarters of them seen only once.

The clonotype comes from a female BALB/c mouse in good health. Mice of this strain are of MHC haplotype H2-d. The chain is built from TRBV13-2 and TRBJ2-1; 12 nucleotides match TRBD2. The sequenced sample consisted of spleen. The CDR3 sequence is CASGERLGGRVEQFF. The part of the CDR3 DNA that was read is TGTGCCAGCGGTGAGCGACTGGGGGGGCGGGTTGAGCAGTTC.